Sequencing of this T cell receptor (beta chain) was carried out in a study of OX40 agonist ivuxolimab in advanced cancers. Study details: Participants averaged approximately 60 years of age (range about 23 to 79) and were 82.7% male. Of the patients, three showed partial responses, one with hepatocellular carcinoma and two with cutaneous melanoma.

Study-wide results and caveats: The work left the antigen specificity of expanded peripheral T cells undetermined. There was clonal expansion of CD4+ and CD8+ blood T cells by week 6 at 0.1 to 3.0 mg/kg.

Trimming at V came to 5 bases and at J to 8 bases, leaving 8 bases not matched to a gene. The CDR3 extends over 13 amino acids. CDR1 and CDR2 from the germline V gene are SEHNR and FQNEAQ (reference sequence). This clone has more than one count but fewer than ten. What it binds is not known. Data came from immunoSEQ multiplex PCR; TCRdb stores just in-frame clones and leaves some out. This table has around 76,000 clones, over 70% appearing once. This chain uses TRBV7-9 with TRBJ1-2; TRBD1 aligns across 7 bases. The clonotype originates from an adult with an advanced solid tumor such as melanoma, head and neck, liver or kidney cancer. The input for sequencing was CD4+ or CD8+ T cells sorted from blood, taken in a trial of the OX40 agonist ivuxolimab. CDR3 loop: CASSLPTGRGYTF. In nucleotides, the CDR3 is TGTGCCAGCAGCCTCCCGACAGGGAGAGGCTACACCTTC.